This TCR beta chain was documented in a study of CD8 T cells in Susac syndrome. RNA amounts of roughly 0.45 to 1 ug underwent reverse transcription with random hexamers. The authors amplified TCR beta CDR3 across 54 Vbeta and 13 Jbeta using immunoSEQ multiplex PCR. From the immunoSEQ multiplex PCR reads, TCRdb called clonotypes with MiXCR, one entry per CDR3 protein. This table holds some 260,000 distinct CDR3 sequences, about 85% found once. The V gene's germline CDR1 is SEHNR and CDR2 FQNEAQ (reference sequence). Between the trimmed V and J ends, which lost 4 bases and 5 bases, there was a span of 8 bases. This CDR3 comprises 13 residues.

This sequence originates from a human donor with multiple sclerosis. The V gene is TRBV7-9, the J gene TRBJ2-2; the D call may be TRBD1 or TRBD2 (5 bases each). Material: CD8+ T cells from PBMCs. CDR3 loop: CASSSGSTGELFF. Here the CDR3 DNA reads TGTGCCAGCAGCTCAGGGAGTACCGGGGAGCTGTTTTTT. Using reference TRBV7-9 and TRBJ2-2 for the parts outside the CDR3, the full variable domain is DTGVSQNPRHKITKRGQNVTFRCDPISEHNRLYWYRQTLGQGPEFLTYFQNEAQLEKSRLLSDRFSAERPKGSFSTLEIQRTEQGDSAMYLCASSSGSTGELFFGEGSRLTVL.